This TCR beta chain was recovered during a study of T cell responses to AZD1222 COVID-19 vaccine. About this clone: As yet, its antigen is unknown.

Study-level results: Mostly white British, mostly female donors; authors suggested clonal diversity may be underestimated.

Sequencing used immunoSEQ multiplex PCR; TCRdb keeps in-frame clones, though not all of them. The table includes about 150,000 clones, about 87% detected once. The CDR3 loop spans 11 amino acids. The germline V and J ends were trimmed by 7 bases and 6 bases, with 12 bases remaining between them. Germline V CDR1 and CDR2: SQVTM, ANQGSEA. The TCR originated in an adult in good health. The chain couples TRBV29-1 to TRBJ1-2; no firm D call. Sequences were derived from peripheral blood, sampled on day 0 of AZD1222 vaccination. This chain's CDR3 is CSGRASNGYTF. The CDR3 DNA is TGCAGCGGGAGGGCTTCAAATGGCTACACCTTC.